One and the same sample provided the 24 T cell receptor beta chains below, sequenced in a study of CD8+CD57+ T cells in acquired aplastic anemia. It was patients with CD8+CD57+ cell expansion by flow cytometry who were chosen for sequencing. Investigators profiled TCR beta VDJ and CDR3 from genomic DNA template. One entry per CDR3 protein results from TCRdb running MiXCR on the reads. The sample carries under 350,000 distinct CDR3 sequences, 50% to 65% recorded once. What was sequenced was sorted CD4+, CD8+, or CD8+CD57+ T cells (not recorded which) from PBMCs. The receptors were sampled from a human donor with aplastic anemia.

This clonotype was observed many times. V usage is TRBV20-1 and J usage is TRBJ2-7; weak D call: TRBD2 (5 bases). The CDR3 has 16 residues. Trimming took 0 bases from V and 0 from J, leaving 15 bases between them. Germline V CDR1 and CDR2: DFQATT, SNEGSKA (reference sequence). This CDR3 reads CSARDYDGKSSYEQYF. The DNA of the CDR3 is TGCAGTGCTAGAGATTATGACGGGAAGAGCTCCTACGAGCAGTACTTC.

As concerns this clonotype: One end of the junction is discordant with germline, which a read error may explain. This rearrangement joins TRBV29-1 to TRBJ2-3, with 10 bases that match TRBD2. Germline loops: CDR1 SQVTM, CDR2 ANQGSEA. This CDR3 contains 14 residues. The DNA of the CDR3 is TGCAGCGTTGGAGGTCTAGCGGGAGCAGATACGCGGTATTTT. Protein product: CSVGGLAGADTRYF.

The chain joins TRBV7-6 to TRBJ2-7; 14 positions agree with TRBD2. CDR1 and CDR2 from the germline V gene are SGHVS and FNYEAQ. V was pared by 0 bases and J by 3 bases, with 13 bases of the junction left unmatched. This CDR3 is 20 amino acids long. The CDR3: CASSLAGSGHGLAGGYEQYF. CDR3 bases: TGTGCCAGCAGCTTAGCGGGCTCCGGACACGGACTAGCGGGAGGCTACGAGCAGTACTTC.

The chain carries TRBV6-5 and TRBJ1-2; 9 bases line up with TRBD1. The CDR3 runs 16 residues. Trimming cost V 1 base and J 2 bases; bases outside gene matches: 5. Germline loops: CDR1 MNHEY, CDR2 SVGAGI. Here the CDR3 reads CASSYLQGARNYGYTF. The DNA for the CDR3 is TGTGCCAGCAGTTACTTACAGGGGGCGCGGAACTATGGCTACACCTTC.

There are a few counts of this clonotype. The gene calls are TRBV24-1 and TRBJ1-6; TRBD1 matches 7 bases. V shed 4 bases and J 7 bases; nucleotides not matched to a gene: 3. Germline V gene lookup returns CDR1 KGHDR and CDR2 SFDVKD. The CDR3 loop spans 14 amino acids. The CDR3 sequence: CATSEGDSNSPLHF. CDR3 DNA: TGTGCCACCAGTGAGGGGGACAGCAATTCACCCCTCCACTTT.

J is TRBJ1-5 and V is TRBV20-1; possibly TRBD1 for D (6 bases). The CDR3 totals 12 residues. Germline-derived CDR1 and CDR2 are DFQATT and SNEGSKA (reference sequence). V was pared by 2 bases and J by 11 bases, with 13 bases between. This chain's CDR3 is CSARPGGETQHF. CDR3 nucleotides: TGCAGTGCTAGACCGGGGGGCGAGACCCAGCATTTT.

The CDR3 loop is CASSQAPGTWDEQYF. The CDR3 nucleotides are TGTGCCAGCAGCCAAGCCCCCGGGACGTGGGACGAGCAGTACTTC. The chain couples TRBV4-2 to TRBJ2-7; D possibly matches TRBD1 or TRBD2 (5 bases each). CDR1 is LGHNA, CDR2 YNFKEQ, per germline. Trimming pared 1 base from V and 5 bases from J, leaving 15 bases between. The CDR3 has 15 residues.

This clonotype was recorded many times. This chain links TRBV6-1 with TRBJ1-4; D uncertain. Trimming shortened V by 3 bases and J by 5 bases, and 7 bases separated the two germline ends. The CDR3 has 13 residues. The germline gives CDR1 MNHNS, CDR2 SASEGT. For the CDR3, the DNA is TGTGCCAGCAGTGACAGGCAGAATGAAAAACTGTTTTTT. It encodes CASSDRQNEKLFF.

V and J are TRBV6-5 and TRBJ2-7; 8 bases map to TRBD1. Trimming at V came to 2 bases and at J to 5 bases, leaving 5 bases not matched to a gene. This CDR3 is 14 amino acids long. Germline V gene sequence: CDR1 MNHEY, CDR2 SVGAGI. CDR3: CASSYPGGLDEQYF. The CDR3 DNA reads TGTGCCAGCAGTTACCCAGGGGGCCTGGACGAGCAGTACTTC.

The chain is built from TRBV24-1 and TRBJ2-3; 11 positions agree with TRBD2. The germline gives CDR1 KGHDR, CDR2 SFDVKD. The V segment lost 1 base and the J segment 2 bases; nucleotides outside the gene matches: 10. CDR3 length: 19 amino acids. The CDR3 reads CATSDFRYTSGSSTDTQYF. In DNA form, the CDR3 reads TGTGCCACCAGTGATTTCCGTTACACTAGCGGGAGTTCCACAGATACGCAGTATTTT.

The gene calls are TRBV6-6 and TRBJ1-1; D call uncertain. Trimming removed 7 bases at V and 0 bases at J, with 9 bases between. In germline, CDR1 is MNHNY, CDR2 SVGAGI (reference sequence). The CDR3 sequence is 13 residues long. CDR3 loop: CASTAQLNTEAFF. For the CDR3, the DNA is TGTGCCAGCACCGCGCAGCTGAACACTGAAGCTTTCTTT.

The rearrangement uses TRBV9 and TRBJ2-3; D unresolved. The CDR3 contains 15 residues. The V gene lost 4 bases and the J gene lost 1 base, with 13 bases spanning the gap. Per the germline V gene, CDR1 is SGDLS and CDR2 is YYNGEE. The CDR3 reads CASSTQDRGTDTQYF. The CDR3 region has the DNA TGTGCCAGCAGCACGCAGGACCGCGGCACAGATACGCAGTATTTT.

The chain has TRBV7-2 and TRBJ2-7; TRBD2 agrees at 7 bases. This CDR3 contains 14 residues. J gave up 6 bases and V 4 bases, and 9 bases lay outside the gene matches. Germline assignment: CDR1 SGHTA and CDR2 FQGNSA. The CDR3 DNA is TGTGCCAGCAGCTCCCTGACTAGCCGGAGCGAGCAGTACTTC. Amino acids: CASSSLTSRSEQYF.

V and J are TRBV20-1 and TRBJ1-6; TRBD1 matches at 9 bases. The CDR3 runs to 13 residues. The ends lost 4 bases at V and 16 bases at J; junction bases unmatched: 11. Germline V gene data show CDR1 as DFQATT and CDR2 as SNEGSKA (reference sequence). The CDR3 here is CSAISGQGQSLHF. The CDR3, as DNA: TGCAGTGCTATTTCGGGACAGGGACAATCTCTCCACTTT.

This clonotype was observed at least ten times. V usage is TRBV29-1 and J usage is TRBJ2-1; 13 positions match TRBD2. V lost 7 bases and J lost 8; bases outside the gene matches: 14. Germline loops: CDR1 SQVTM, CDR2 ANQGSEA. This CDR3 has 16 residues. The CDR3, as DNA: TGCAGCGCCTGCAAGGGGACTAGCGGGATGGGGTATGAGCAGTTCTTC. The encoded protein is CSACKGTSGMGYEQFF.

The chain has TRBV7-8 and TRBJ2-3; D gene unclear. The CDR3 spans 13 residues. Per germline, CDR1 SGHVS and CDR2 FQNEAQ. Trimming took off 2 bases at V and 1 base at J, with 4 bases between the two ends. The DNA of the CDR3 is TGTGCCAGCAGCTTAAGACGCACAGATACGCAGTATTTT. This translates into CASSLRRTDTQYF.

This clonotype turned up a few times. The CDR3 protein is CSANQRGLYEQYF. The CDR3 nucleotides read TGCAGTGCTAACCAGCGGGGCCTTTACGAGCAGTACTTC. This chain uses TRBV20-1 with TRBJ2-7; 7 bases match TRBD2. The length of the CDR3 is 13 residues. Germline V lookup: CDR1 DFQATT, CDR2 SNEGSKA (reference sequence). Germline trimming cut 4 bases from V and 4 bases from J; bases unmatched to any gene: 7.

The chain links TRBV19 to TRBJ1-4, with no clear D. The CDR3 covers 12 residues. The germline V gene has CDR1 LNHDA and CDR2 SQIVND (reference sequence). V was shortened by 5 bases and J by 7 bases, with 8 bases between the two germline ends. The CDR3, as DNA: TGTGCCAGTAGTTCCTCTGGTGAAAAACTGTTTTTT. Translating it yields CASSSSGEKLFF.

In this sample, this clonotype turned up many times. The rearrangement links TRBV20-1 to TRBJ1-5; the D is unclear. The CDR3 extends over 13 amino acids. The germline V gene encodes CDR1 DFQATT and CDR2 SNEGSKA (reference sequence). With 0 bases removed from V and 10 bases from J, the gap between germline ends came to 13 bases. Written as DNA, the CDR3 is TGCAGTGCTAGAGATCGGTCAGACGGCCCCCAGCATTTT. Protein product: CSARDRSDGPQHF.

This clonotype showed up just a few times. J is TRBJ2-7 and V is TRBV2; 15 nucleotides line up with TRBD2. The CDR3 length is 14 residues. The junction had 8 bases not matched to a gene; V was cut back by 7 bases and J by 10 bases. Germline V CDR1 and CDR2: SNHLY, FYNNEI. The CDR3 loop reads CASTEGLAGGPQYF. CDR3 coding DNA: TGTGCCAGCACCGAAGGACTAGCGGGAGGGCCCCAGTACTTC. Together with reference TRBV2 and TRBJ2-7, the CDR3 gives the full variable domain: EPEVTQTPSHQVTQMGQEVILRCVPISNHLYFYWYRQILGQKVEFLVSFYNNEISEKSEIFDDQFSVERPDGSNFTLKIRSTKLEDSAMYFCASTEGLAGGPQYFGPGTRLTVT.

This clonotype was observed a handful of times. This chain links TRBV7-2 with TRBJ2-7; D is possibly TRBD1 (6 bases). V lost 2 bases and J lost 0, with 11 bases in between. The CDR3 sequence is 15 residues long. Looked up from germline, CDR1 is SGHTA and CDR2 is FQGNSA. The CDR3 coding sequence is TGTGCCAGCAGCTTACGCCAGGGGAGCTCCTACGAGCAGTACTTC. Its protein is CASSLRQGSSYEQYF.

The chain employs TRBV7-8 and TRBJ2-3, with D perhaps assigned TRBD1 or TRBD2 (5 bases each). The V and J ends lost 4 bases and 3 bases respectively, with 14 bases between them. The CDR3 runs to 15 residues. CDR1 and CDR2 (germline): SGHVS, FQNEAQ. DNA for the CDR3: TGTGCCAGCAGCTACTTGGGGGTGGGTACAGATACGCAGTATTTT. This translates into CASSYLGVGTDTQYF.

At least ten counts were recorded for this clonotype. V and J are TRBV7-9 and TRBJ1-1, with D possibly TRBD1 on 5 matching bases. CDR3 length: 14 amino acids. Trimming stripped 5 bases from V and 4 bases from J, with 14 bases between. Germline V CDR1 and CDR2: SEHNR, FQNEAQ (reference sequence). For the CDR3, the DNA is TGTGCCAGCAGCCCGCAGGGTTGGGGCACTGAAGCTTTCTTT. Translation gives CASSPQGWGTEAFF. The complete variable domain, with remaining parts taken from reference TRBV7-9 and TRBJ1-1, reads DTGVSQNPRHKITKRGQNVTFRCDPISEHNRLYWYRQTLGQGPEFLTYFQNEAQLEKSRLLSDRFSAERPKGSFSTLEIQRTEQGDSAMYLCASSPQGWGTEAFFGQGTRLTVV.

The rearrangement uses TRBV20-1 and TRBJ2-1; the D is unclear. Deletions cut 0 bases from V and 0 bases from J, with 9 bases between. The length of the CDR3 is 15 residues. CDR1 and CDR2 (germline): DFQATT, SNEGSKA (reference sequence). The CDR3 coding sequence is TGCAGTGCTAGAGATATAGCTAGCTCCTACAATGAGCAGTTCTTC. Amino acid sequence: CSARDIASSYNEQFF.